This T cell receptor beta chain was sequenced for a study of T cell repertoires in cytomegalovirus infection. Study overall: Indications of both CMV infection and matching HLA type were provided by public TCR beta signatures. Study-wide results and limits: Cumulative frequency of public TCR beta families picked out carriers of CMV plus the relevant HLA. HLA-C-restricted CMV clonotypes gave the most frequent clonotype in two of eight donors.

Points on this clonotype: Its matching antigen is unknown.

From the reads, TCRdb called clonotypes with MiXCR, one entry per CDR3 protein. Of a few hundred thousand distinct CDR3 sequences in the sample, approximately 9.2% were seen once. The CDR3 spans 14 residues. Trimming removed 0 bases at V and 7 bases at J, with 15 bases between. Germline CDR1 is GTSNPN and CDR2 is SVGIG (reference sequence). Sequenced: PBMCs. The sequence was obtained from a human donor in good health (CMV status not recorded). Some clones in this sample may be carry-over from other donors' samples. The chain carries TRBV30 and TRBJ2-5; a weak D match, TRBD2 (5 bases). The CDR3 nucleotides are TGTGCCTGGAGTGTAACGAGCCCCAGCGGGACCCAGTACTTC. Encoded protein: CAWSVTSPSGTQYF.